Sequencing of this T cell receptor beta chain was carried out in a study of shared clonotypes between healthy human individuals. Across the study: Per-donor plates numbered three CD4 naive, three CD4 memory, two CD8 naive and one CD8 memory.

The CDR3 runs to 16 residues. V lost 0 bases to trimming and J lost 3 bases, with 14 bases between them. Germline V gene lookup returns CDR1 MGHRA and CDR2 YSYEKL. In the naive CD8 group, cells lacked CD45RO and were positively selected for CCR7, so terminally differentiated effector memory CD45RA+ cells were left out. A deep-level run was used for the assay. Generated by immunoSEQ multiplex PCR, the TCRdb table keeps only in-frame clones and is missing some. The table lists about 2 million clones, approximately 95% of them singletons, with 1% to 1.5% in the top ten. The chain is built from TRBV4-1 and TRBJ1-1, with D possibly TRBD1 on 6 matching bases. Material: naive CD8+ T cells sorted from blood. This receptor was obtained from a man younger than 30 in good health. The CDR3 sequence: CASSQDRGAHYTEAFF. DNA for the CDR3: TGCGCCAGCAGCCAAGATCGGGGGGCCCATTACACTGAAGCTTTCTTT.